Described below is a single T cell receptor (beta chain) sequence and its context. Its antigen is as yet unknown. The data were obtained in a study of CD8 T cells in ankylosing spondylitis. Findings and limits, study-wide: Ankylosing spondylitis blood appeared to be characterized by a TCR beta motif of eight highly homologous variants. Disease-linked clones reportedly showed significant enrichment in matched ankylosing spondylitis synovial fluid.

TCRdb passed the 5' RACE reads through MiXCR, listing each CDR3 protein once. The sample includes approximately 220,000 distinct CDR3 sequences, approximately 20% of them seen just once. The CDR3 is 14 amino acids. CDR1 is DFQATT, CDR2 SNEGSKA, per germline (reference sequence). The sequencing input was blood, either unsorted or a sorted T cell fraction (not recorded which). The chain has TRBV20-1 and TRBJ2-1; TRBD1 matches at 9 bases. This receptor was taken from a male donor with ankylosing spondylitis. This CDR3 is CSLRDRATYNEQFF. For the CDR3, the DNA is TGCAGCCTCCGGGACAGGGCAACTTACAATGAGCAGTTCTTC.